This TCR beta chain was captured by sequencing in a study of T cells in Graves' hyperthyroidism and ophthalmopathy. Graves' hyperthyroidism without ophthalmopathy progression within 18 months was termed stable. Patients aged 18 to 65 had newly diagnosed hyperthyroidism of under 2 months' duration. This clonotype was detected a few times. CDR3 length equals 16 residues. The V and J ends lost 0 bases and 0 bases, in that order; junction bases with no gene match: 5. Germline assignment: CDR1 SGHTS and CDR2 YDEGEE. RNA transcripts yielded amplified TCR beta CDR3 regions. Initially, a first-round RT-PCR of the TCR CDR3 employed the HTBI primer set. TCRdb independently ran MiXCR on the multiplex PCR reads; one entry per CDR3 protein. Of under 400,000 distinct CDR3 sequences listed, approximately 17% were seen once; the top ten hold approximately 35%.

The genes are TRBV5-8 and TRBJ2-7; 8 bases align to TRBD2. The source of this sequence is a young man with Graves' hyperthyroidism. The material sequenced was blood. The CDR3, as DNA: TGTGCCAGCAGCTTGGGACTAGCGCATAGCTCCTACGAGCAGTACTTC. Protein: CASSLGLAHSSYEQYF.